The sequence of this TCR beta chain was determined in a study of CD8+CD57+ T cells in acquired aplastic anemia. Looking at the study overall: Sorted CD4+ plus CD8+ cells gave DNA averaging roughly 3 ug. Reads per healthy sample averaged approximately 9.9 million (CD4+) and 11.0 million (CD8+).

TCR beta VDJ and CDR3 profiles were obtained from a genomic DNA template. TCRdb reprocessed the reads via MiXCR and lists one record per CDR3 protein. The table records about 210,000 distinct CDR3 sequences, approximately 60% of them present only once. Study outcomes and limitations: Patients were compared with controls for CD8+ Simpson's diversity, and no significant difference emerged.

This clonotype was counted ten times or more. Its antigen is as yet unknown. The material sequenced was sorted CD4+, CD8+, or CD8+CD57+ T cells (not recorded which) from PBMCs. This clonotype was obtained from a human donor in good health.

The CDR3 sequence: CASSASYEQYF. As DNA, the CDR3 is TGTGCCAGCAGCGCCAGTTACGAGCAGTACTTC. The V gene is TRBV2, the J gene TRBJ2-7; D is unclear. Germline CDR1 is SNHLY and CDR2 is FYNNEI. The V end was cut by 6 bases, the J end by 4 bases, with 7 bases between. The CDR3 is 11 residues long.